This record concerns one TCR beta chain sequence. Profiled with immunoSEQ multiplex PCR; TCRdb holds only in-frame clones, not every one. The sample yields some 93,000 clones, roughly 89% seen once. This sample was taken from a study of T cell changes during pregnancy in multiple sclerosis. The sequencing here drew on peripheral blood, taken after pregnancy. This TCR was recovered from a female donor in good health, enrolled as a control in a pregnancy study.

DNA of the CDR3: TGCGCCAGCAGCCAGGGGCCCCGCACAGATACGCAGTATTTT. It codes for CASSQGPRTDTQYF. This chain links TRBV4-3 with TRBJ2-3; TRBD1 might be the D (5 bases). V was pared by 3 bases and J by 1 base, with 8 bases between. The CDR3 sequence is 14 residues long. Germline values: CDR1 LGHNA, CDR2 YSLEER.